Below are 32 T cell receptor beta chains sequenced from a single sample in a study of tissue T cells after allogeneic stem cell transplantation (dated by TCRdb to the early 2020s). Reading the label with the study, this specimen's time point is: human tissue collected at research (rapid) autopsy. The library was produced with the immunoSEQ multiplex PCR assay. TCRdb re-hosts the immuneACCESS table, in-frame sequences only. Its copies lack some clones; in the studies checked, an unresolved V gene accounts for under half of them, and the cause for the rest is not known. Here the sample has 6,000 to 8,000 clones; nearly 70% occur a single time. The ten largest clones capture roughly 26% of the sample. Sequencing used tissue from the stomach, obtained at autopsy. Source of these receptors: a woman aged 18-55 years with breast cancer.

The chain carries TRBV29-1 and TRBJ2-1, with D possibly being TRBD1 (5 bases). Looked up from germline, CDR1 is SQVTM and CDR2 is ANQGSEA. V was pared by 7 bases and J by 12 bases, with 16 bases between. CDR3 length: 11 residues. CDR3 protein: CSAHRGDWQFF. CDR3 sequence (DNA): TGCAGCGCCCATAGGGGTGATTGGCAGTTCTTC.

The V call is TRBV5-5, the J call TRBJ2-5; 8 positions match TRBD1. The CDR3 consists of 15 residues. CDR1 is SGHKS and CDR2 is YYEKEE in the germline V gene (reference sequence). V lost 0 bases and J lost 1; bases outside the gene matches: 2. DNA for the CDR3: TGTGCCAGCAGCTTGGGTCAGGGGGCCCAAGAGACCCAGTACTTC. Protein product: CASSLGQGAQETQYF.

There are a few counts of this clone. V gene TRBV5-4 combines with J gene TRBJ1-2; the match to TRBD1 covers 8 bases. This CDR3 has 14 residues. The germline V gene has CDR1 SGHNT and CDR2 YYREEE (reference sequence). The V gene end was trimmed by 4 bases and the J gene end by 3 bases; junction bases not matched to a gene: 5. The CDR3 sequence is CASSHGTGYYGYTF. In nucleotides, the CDR3 is TGTGCCAGCAGCCATGGGACAGGATACTATGGCTACACCTTC.

The V call is TRBV29-1, the J call TRBJ2-1; D gene ambiguous. Trimming left V 5 bases short and J 4 bases short, with 36 bases between. CDR1 is SQVTM, CDR2 ANQGSEA, per germline. This CDR3 is built from 21 residues. The CDR3 spells CSVYGLGRTDNSQNSYNEQFF. CDR3 nucleotides: TGCAGCGTTTATGGGCTTGGTCGGACCGACAACTCCCAAAATTCTTACAATGAGCAGTTCTTC.

This clone was seen only a few times. V is TRBV6-4 and J is TRBJ2-5, with 10 bases aligning to TRBD2. The CDR3 runs 15 residues. Germline lookup yields CDR1 MRHNA and CDR2 SNTAGT. Trimming cost V 4 bases and J 1 base; bases outside gene matches: 3. DNA for the CDR3: TGTGCCAGCAGTGCAACTAGCGGGGCCCAAGAGACCCAGTACTTC. Translation gives CASSATSGAQETQYF.

This clone occurred a few times. The gene calls are TRBV7-3 and TRBJ2-7, with D hard to call. The length of the CDR3 is 15 residues. With 5 bases removed from V and 3 bases from J, the gap between germline ends came to 17 bases. The V gene's germline CDR1 is SGHTA and CDR2 FQGTGA. The CDR3 region is CASSPDRANYYEQYF. CDR3 nucleotide sequence: TGTGCCAGCAGCCCGGACCGCGCAAACTACTACGAGCAGTACTTC.

In this sample, this clone turned up a few times. The V and J genes are TRBV5-6 and TRBJ2-1; D gene unclear. V gave up 2 bases and J gave up 5 bases, with 14 bases separating them. CDR3 length: 15 amino acids. In germline, CDR1 is SGHDT, CDR2 YYEEEE. CDR3 in amino acids: CASSLQPSDDNEQFF. The CDR3 coding sequence is TGTGCCAGCAGCTTACAACCGTCCGACGACAATGAGCAGTTCTTC.

The chain links TRBV19 to TRBJ2-7; D uncertain. Germline loops: CDR1 LNHDA, CDR2 SQIVND (reference sequence). The CDR3 contains 16 residues. Deletions cut 5 bases from V and 5 bases from J, with 22 bases between. CDR3 DNA sequence: TGTGCCAGTAGTCTTTGGACCGATCAGAGTTCGGACGAGCAGTACTTC. It yields the protein CASSLWTDQSSDEQYF.

V gene TRBV7-6 combines with J gene TRBJ1-3; TRBD1 might be the D (6 bases). The V and J ends lost 2 bases and 2 bases respectively, with 13 bases between them. The CDR3 extends over 16 amino acids. The germline gives CDR1 SGHVS, CDR2 FNYEAQ. CDR3 coding DNA: TGTGCCAGCAGCTTATTGGGGGCGGGTGCTGGAAACACCATATATTTT. This codes for CASSLLGAGAGNTIYF.

The sample holds a few counts of this clone. The chain carries TRBV7-2 and TRBJ1-2, with D unresolved. The CDR3 length is 13 residues. Per germline, CDR1 SGHTA and CDR2 FQGNSA. V lost 7 bases, J lost 4 bases, and 13 bases lay in between. In DNA, the CDR3 is TGTGCCAGCAAACGGGCAGAAACCTATGGCTACACCTTC. Translation gives CASKRAETYGYTF.

The gene calls are TRBV19 and TRBJ1-1; D is perhaps TRBD1 (5 bases). V dropped 3 bases and J dropped 6 bases, with 14 bases sitting between them. The CDR3 extends over 14 amino acids. CDR1 is LNHDA, CDR2 SQIVND, per germline (reference sequence). The CDR3 region is CASSIRQGIPEAFF. The CDR3 DNA is TGTGCCAGTAGTATCAGGCAGGGTATCCCTGAAGCTTTCTTT.

The rearrangement uses TRBV7-2 and TRBJ2-7; D ambiguous. The germline V and J ends were trimmed by 1 base and 0 bases, with 10 bases remaining between them. The CDR3 loop spans 15 amino acids. The V gene's germline CDR1 is SGHTA and CDR2 FQGNSA. This CDR3 is CASSLVPLTSYEQYF. DNA for the CDR3: TGTGCCAGCAGCTTAGTCCCCTTAACCTCCTACGAGCAGTACTTC.

The genes are TRBV7-2 and TRBJ2-7; 10 bases are shared with TRBD2. The length of the CDR3 is 16 residues. Germline V gene lookup returns CDR1 SGHTA and CDR2 FQGNSA. Trimming removed 0 bases from V and 5 bases from J; junction bases left unmatched: 7. DNA of the CDR3: TGTGCCAGCAGCTTAGCGCTTCTAGCGGGAGATCACGAGCAGTACTTC. It translates to CASSLALLAGDHEQYF.

The CDR3 region is CAWNRDRVSGANVLTF. DNA for the CDR3: TGTGCCTGGAATAGGGACAGGGTGTCCGGGGCCAACGTCCTGACTTTC. The V call is TRBV30, the J call TRBJ2-6; 9 bases are a match to TRBD1. V dropped 4 bases and J dropped 4; count of bases not matched to a gene: 8. CDR1 and CDR2 (germline): GTSNPN, SVGIG (reference sequence). CDR3 length equals 16 residues.

This chain joins TRBV28 and TRBJ2-1, with TRBD2 matching over 8 bases. V trimming: 9 bases; J trimming: 14 bases; junction bases outside the gene matches: 24. The CDR3 has 16 residues. Germline CDR1 reads MDHEN; CDR2 reads SYDVKM. CDR3 sequence reads: CASTLSNEREYMREFF. CDR3 nucleotide sequence: TGTGCCAGTACCCTGTCAAATGAGCGGGAGTACATGAGAGAGTTCTTC.

By sample fraction, this clone is medium-sized. The gene calls are TRBV5-1 and TRBJ1-1; D unclear. CDR1 and CDR2 (germline): SGHRS, YFSETQ. V lost 0 bases to trimming and J lost 5 bases, with 8 bases between them. CDR3 length equals 13 residues. Written as DNA, the CDR3 is TGCGCCAGCAGCTTGGAACTTGGTACTGAAGCTTTCTTT. This translates into CASSLELGTEAFF.

The chain couples TRBV6-5 to TRBJ1-2; 7 bases are a match to TRBD1. The V segment lost 5 bases and the J segment 5 bases; nucleotides outside the gene matches: 8. Germline CDR1 reads MNHEY; CDR2 reads SVGAGI. The CDR3 runs to 14 residues. The CDR3 nucleotides read TGTGCCAGCAGTCTTGGACAGGATAAGTATGGCTACACCTTC. Translating it yields CASSLGQDKYGYTF.

This sequence joins TRBV6-5 and TRBJ2-7; 8 bases map to TRBD2. This CDR3 contains 15 residues. V trimming: 3 bases; J trimming: 3 bases; junction bases outside the gene matches: 7. Germline loops: CDR1 MNHEY, CDR2 SVGAGI. CDR3 in DNA: TGTGCCAGCAGTTATTCGAGGGCGGGGGGCTACGAGCAGTACTTC. Translation gives CASSYSRAGGYEQYF.

This chain connects TRBV7-2 to TRBJ2-3, with TRBD2 as a possible D gene (5 bases). Germline CDR1 and CDR2: SGHTA and FQGNSA. V lost 1 base and J 5 bases, leaving 7 bases between the germline ends. The CDR3 spans 13 residues. In DNA form, the CDR3 reads TGTGCCAGCAGCTTAGTGAGGGAAGATACGCAGTATTTT. Translated, it gives CASSLVREDTQYF.

CDR3 in DNA: TGTGCCAGCAGCTTAGTCCGGACAGGGTTGTTCTTC. Its translation is CASSLVRTGLFF. This chain joins TRBV7-9 and TRBJ2-1, with 8 nucleotides matching TRBD1. J lost 15 bases, V lost 1 base, and 5 bases had no gene match. The CDR3 spans 12 residues. The germline gives CDR1 SEHNR, CDR2 FQNEAQ (reference sequence).

The chain employs TRBV5-6 and TRBJ1-1; no reliable D call. Trimming stripped 4 bases from V and 6 bases from J, with 16 bases between. Germline loops: CDR1 SGHDT, CDR2 YYEEEE. The CDR3 covers 14 residues. Here the CDR3 reads CASSANSGRAEAFF. DNA for the CDR3: TGTGCCAGCAGCGCTAATTCCGGAAGGGCTGAAGCTTTCTTT.

This clone was found a few times. V is TRBV7-9 and J is TRBJ1-2; D unresolved. The CDR3 runs 14 residues. Trimming took off 0 bases at V and 4 bases at J, with 9 bases between the two ends. Germline CDR1 reads SEHNR; CDR2 reads FQNEAQ (reference sequence). The DNA of the CDR3 is TGTGCCAGCAGCTTAGCTGGGGAGAGCTATGGCTACACCTTC. Translating it yields CASSLAGESYGYTF.

V and J are TRBV5-6 and TRBJ2-3; no reliable D call. V dropped 3 bases and J dropped 2 bases, with 16 bases sitting between them. The CDR3 covers 16 residues. Germline CDR1 is SGHDT and CDR2 is YYEEEE. In nucleotides, the CDR3 is TGTGCCAGCAGCTCTCTCCGTGGCAGACACACAGATACGCAGTATTTT. Translation gives CASSSLRGRHTDTQYF.

As regards this clone: This clone may be a read error of a much larger clone one base away. The chain recombines TRBV7-8 with TRBJ2-7, with unresolved D. The CDR3 is 11 amino acids. CDR1 is SGHVS, CDR2 FQNEAQ, per germline. The germline V and J ends were trimmed by 4 bases and 3 bases, with 4 bases remaining between them. CDR3 nucleotide sequence: TGTGCCAGCAGCTCGTACTACGAGCAGTACTTC. Its translation is CASSSYYEQYF.

This chain links TRBV7-3 with TRBJ2-1, with D possibly matching TRBD1 (5 bases). V was shortened by 7 bases and J by 5 bases, with 21 bases between the two germline ends. The germline V gene has CDR1 SGHTA and CDR2 FQGTGA. CDR3 length: 16 residues. CDR3 sequence (DNA): TGTGCCAGCAACGATCCTGGGGCCCCGACTCACAATGAGCAGTTCTTC. Translation: CASNDPGAPTHNEQFF.

The V call is TRBV10-3, the J call TRBJ1-1, with D hard to call. CDR1 and CDR2 (germline): ENHRY, SYGVKD. This CDR3 is built from 18 residues. Trimming removed 0 bases from V and 4 bases from J, with 21 bases in between. The CDR3 reads CAISESLERRSVFTEAFF. CDR3 nucleotide sequence: TGTGCCATCAGTGAGTCGTTGGAGCGCCGTAGTGTCTTCACTGAAGCTTTCTTT.

The V gene is TRBV19, the J gene TRBJ1-1; D possibly corresponds to TRBD1 (5 bases). V was cut by 3 bases and J by 4 bases, with 12 bases left in between. The CDR3 has 14 amino acids. Germline V gene data show CDR1 as LNHDA and CDR2 as SQIVND (reference sequence). This CDR3 is CASSMDRGGTEAFF. Here the CDR3 DNA reads TGTGCCAGTAGTATGGATCGGGGGGGCACTGAAGCTTTCTTT.

This clone rates as medium-sized. The chain is built from TRBV9 and TRBJ2-7; weak D call: TRBD2 (6 bases). Trimming removed 0 bases at V and 6 bases at J, with 13 bases between. This CDR3 is 14 amino acids long. CDR1 and CDR2 from the germline V gene are SGDLS and YYNGEE. CDR3 amino acids: CASSVEASVPEQYF. In DNA form, the CDR3 reads TGTGCCAGCAGCGTAGAGGCTAGCGTCCCCGAGCAGTACTTC.

The J gene is TRBJ2-3, the V gene TRBV5-1; 14 bases align to TRBD2. This CDR3 region has 18 residues. The junction had 9 bases not matched to a gene; V was cut back by 1 base and J by 5 bases. CDR1 is SGHRS, CDR2 YFSETQ, per germline. The CDR3, as DNA: TGCGCCAGCAGCTTGAAGAGGGGACTAGCGGGGGCGGGAGATACGCAGTATTTT. This sequence encodes CASSLKRGLAGAGDTQYF.

This clone was seen only a few times. The rearrangement uses TRBV7-2 and TRBJ2-3, with D possibly matching TRBD2 (6 bases). V dropped 0 bases and J dropped 0 bases, with 13 bases sitting between them. Germline values: CDR1 SGHTA, CDR2 FQGNSA. The CDR3 is made up of 17 amino acids. This CDR3 reads CASSLALLGTSTDTQYF. The CDR3 DNA is TGTGCCAGCAGCTTAGCACTCCTGGGGACTAGCACAGATACGCAGTATTTT.

This clone was observed once. One base away lies a much larger clone, so this may be a sequencing read error. The chain has TRBV6-2 or TRBV6-3 and TRBJ2-2, with D unclear. The CDR3 length is 13 residues. The V end lost 2 bases, the J end lost 3 bases, and 4 bases lay between the germline ends. Germline CDR1 and CDR2: MNHEY and SVGEGT. CDR3 region: CASSYRDTGELFF. CDR3 nucleotides: TGTGCCAGCAGTTACAGGGACACCGGGGAGCTGTTTTTT.

This clone is medium-sized. DNA for the CDR3: TGTGCCAGCAGTGACGGGACTAGCGGGGGGAATGAGCAGTTCTTC. It specifies CASSDGTSGGNEQFF. V and J are TRBV6-4 and TRBJ2-1, with 15 bases matching TRBD2. The V gene end was trimmed by 2 bases and the J gene end by 7 bases; junction bases not matched to a gene: 0. Germline-derived CDR1 and CDR2 are MRHNA and SNTAGT. The CDR3 is made up of 15 amino acids.